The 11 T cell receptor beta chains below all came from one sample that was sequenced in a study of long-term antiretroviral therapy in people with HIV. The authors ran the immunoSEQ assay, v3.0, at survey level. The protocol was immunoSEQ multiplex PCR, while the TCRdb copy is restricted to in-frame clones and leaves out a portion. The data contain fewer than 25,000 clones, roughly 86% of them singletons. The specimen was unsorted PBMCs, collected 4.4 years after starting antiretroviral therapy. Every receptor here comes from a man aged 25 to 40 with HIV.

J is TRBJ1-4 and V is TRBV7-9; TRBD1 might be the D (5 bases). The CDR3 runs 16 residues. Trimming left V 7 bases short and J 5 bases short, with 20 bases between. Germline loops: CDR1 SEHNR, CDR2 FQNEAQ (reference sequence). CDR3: CASTFSGLSLNEKLFF. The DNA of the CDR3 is TGTGCCAGCACCTTTTCAGGGCTAAGCCTGAATGAAAAACTGTTTTTT.

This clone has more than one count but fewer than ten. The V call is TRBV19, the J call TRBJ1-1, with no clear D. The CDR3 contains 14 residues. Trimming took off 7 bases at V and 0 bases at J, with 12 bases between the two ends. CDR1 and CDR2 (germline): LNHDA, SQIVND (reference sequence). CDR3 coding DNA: TGTGCCAGTAAATCCGATACAGTGAACACTGAAGCTTTCTTT. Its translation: CASKSDTVNTEAFF.

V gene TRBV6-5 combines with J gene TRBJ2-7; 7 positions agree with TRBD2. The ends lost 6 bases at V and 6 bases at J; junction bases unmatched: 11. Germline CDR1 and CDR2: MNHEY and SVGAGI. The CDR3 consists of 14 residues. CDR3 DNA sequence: TGTGCCAGCAGCGAGGTCGGGGGGAGGCTCGAGCAGTACTTC. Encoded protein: CASSEVGGRLEQYF.

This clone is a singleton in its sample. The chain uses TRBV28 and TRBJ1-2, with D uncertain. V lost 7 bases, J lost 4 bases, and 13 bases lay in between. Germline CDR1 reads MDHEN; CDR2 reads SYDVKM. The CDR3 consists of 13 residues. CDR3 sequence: CASIPRGFYGYTF. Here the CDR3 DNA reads TGTGCCAGCATCCCCCGGGGTTTCTATGGCTACACCTTC.

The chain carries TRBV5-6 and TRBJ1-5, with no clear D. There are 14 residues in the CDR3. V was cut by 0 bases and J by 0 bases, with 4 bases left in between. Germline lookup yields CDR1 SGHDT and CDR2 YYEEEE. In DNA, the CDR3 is TGTGCCAGCAGCTTGGGCGTTAGCAATCAGCCCCAGCATTTT. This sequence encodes CASSLGVSNQPQHF.

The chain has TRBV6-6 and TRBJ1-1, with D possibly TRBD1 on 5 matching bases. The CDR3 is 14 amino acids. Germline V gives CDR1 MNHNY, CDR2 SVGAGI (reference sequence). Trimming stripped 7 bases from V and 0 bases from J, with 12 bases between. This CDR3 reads CASTPDSLNTEAFF. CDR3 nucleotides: TGTGCCAGCACTCCAGACAGCCTGAACACTGAAGCTTTCTTT.

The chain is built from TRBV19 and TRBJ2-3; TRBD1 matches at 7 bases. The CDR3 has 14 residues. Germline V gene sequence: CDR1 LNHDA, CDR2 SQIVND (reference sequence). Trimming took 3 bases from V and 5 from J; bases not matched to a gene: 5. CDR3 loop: CASSMTGWIDTQYF. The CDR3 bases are TGTGCCAGTAGTATGACAGGGTGGATAGATACGCAGTATTTT.

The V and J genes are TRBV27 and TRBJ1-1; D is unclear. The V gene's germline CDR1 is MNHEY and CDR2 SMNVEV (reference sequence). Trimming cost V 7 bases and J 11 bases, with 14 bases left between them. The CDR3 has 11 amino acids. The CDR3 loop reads CASITSGSAFF. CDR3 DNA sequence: TGTGCCAGCATAACCAGCGGGTCGGCTTTCTTT.

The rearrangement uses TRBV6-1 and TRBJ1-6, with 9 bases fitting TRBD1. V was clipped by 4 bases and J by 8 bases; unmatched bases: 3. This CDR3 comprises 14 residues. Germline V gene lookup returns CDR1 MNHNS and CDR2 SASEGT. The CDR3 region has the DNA TGTGCCAGCAGTGCCGGACAGGGGCATTCACCCCTCCACTTT. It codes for CASSAGQGHSPLHF.

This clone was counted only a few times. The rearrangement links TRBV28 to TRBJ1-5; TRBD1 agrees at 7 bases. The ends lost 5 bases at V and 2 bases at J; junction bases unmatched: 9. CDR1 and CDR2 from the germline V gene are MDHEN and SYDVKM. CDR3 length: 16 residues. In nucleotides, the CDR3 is TGTGCCAGCAGTACATATCAGGGGGTTGGCAATCAGCCCCAGCATTTT. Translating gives CASSTYQGVGNQPQHF.

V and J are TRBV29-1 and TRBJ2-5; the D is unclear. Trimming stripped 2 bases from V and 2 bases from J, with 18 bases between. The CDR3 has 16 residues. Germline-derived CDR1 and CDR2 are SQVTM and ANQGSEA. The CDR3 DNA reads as TGCAGCGTTGAAACTATCACCCCCGCAGGACAAGAGACCCAGTACTTC. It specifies CSVETITPAGQETQYF.